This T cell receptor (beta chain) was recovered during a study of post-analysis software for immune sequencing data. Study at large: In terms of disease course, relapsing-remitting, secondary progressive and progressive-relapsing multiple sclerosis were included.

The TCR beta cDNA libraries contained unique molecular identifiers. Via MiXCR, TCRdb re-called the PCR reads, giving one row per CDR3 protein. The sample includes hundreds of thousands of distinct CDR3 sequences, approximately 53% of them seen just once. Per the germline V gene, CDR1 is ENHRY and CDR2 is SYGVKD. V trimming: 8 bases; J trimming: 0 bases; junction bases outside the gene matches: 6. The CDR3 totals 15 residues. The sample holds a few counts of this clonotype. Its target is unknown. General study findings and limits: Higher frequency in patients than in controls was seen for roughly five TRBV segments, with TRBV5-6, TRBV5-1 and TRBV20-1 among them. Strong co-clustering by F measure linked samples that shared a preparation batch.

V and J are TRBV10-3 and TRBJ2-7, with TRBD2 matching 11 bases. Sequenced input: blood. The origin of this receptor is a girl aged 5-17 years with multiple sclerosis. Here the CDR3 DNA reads TGTGCCATCGGCCGACTAGCGGGGAGCTCCTACGAGCAGTACTTC. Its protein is CAIGRLAGSSYEQYF.